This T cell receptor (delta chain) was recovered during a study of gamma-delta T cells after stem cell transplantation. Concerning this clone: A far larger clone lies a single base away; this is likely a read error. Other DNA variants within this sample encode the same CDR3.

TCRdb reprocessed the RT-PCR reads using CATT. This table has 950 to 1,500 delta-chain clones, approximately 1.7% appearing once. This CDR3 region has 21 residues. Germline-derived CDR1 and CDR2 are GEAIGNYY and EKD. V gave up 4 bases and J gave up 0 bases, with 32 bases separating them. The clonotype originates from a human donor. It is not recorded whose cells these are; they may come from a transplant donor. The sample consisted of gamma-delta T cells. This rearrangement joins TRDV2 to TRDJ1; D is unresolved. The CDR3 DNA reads TGTGCCTGTGATACCCTCCCCGTTGAGAGTGGGTGGAAACGCCACACCGATAAACTCATCTTT. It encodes CACDTLPVESGWKRHTDKLIF.